This T cell receptor (beta chain) stems from a study of blood T cell repertoires in COVID-19 (dated by TCRdb to about 2020). With regard to the full study: Samples from collaborators originated in the United States, Italy and Spain and spanned both the acute and convalescent phases of COVID-19. The repertoires were released in a freely available public database intended as a resource for research on the immune response to SARS-CoV-2. The material from the prospective study consisted of cDNA or gDNA derived from T cells, B-cell-depleted T cells, or PBMCs. HLA class I and class II types, where available, came from metadata supplied by the sample provider rather than from assay-based typing. Subjects who had been exposed to COVID-19, were actively infected with it, or had recovered from it provided the deeply sampled blood TCRbeta repertoires that made up the dataset. Samples came from the ongoing ImmuneRACE study (first 160 participants) plus 1,254 subjects from 6 global collaborators. Sample metadata almost always included a de-identified subject ID, COVID-19 status, age in years and sex.

CDR1 and CDR2 are drawn from the germline V gene (reference sequence): GTSNPN, SVGIG. From its cysteine to its phenylalanine, the CDR3 spans 15 amino acids. CDR3 DNA only is kept here, 45 bases in frame from base 1. V is trimmed back by 4 bases and J by 4 bases, and the junction contains 9 bases that no gene match accounts for. The immunoSEQ Assay, a bias-controlled multiplex PCR, was used to amplify TCRbeta CDR3 regions from genomic DNA. Processing in the source paper ran as follows. Nucleated cell counts per sample were estimated from amplification of reference gene primers within the assay. Sequence reads were collapsed and filtered to measure the absolute abundance of every unique TCRbeta CDR3 rearrangement. For each sample, productive Simpson clonality was calculated as the square root of Simpson's diversity index across productive rearrangements. What TCRdb holds here is the immuneACCESS table cut down to in-frame rearrangements. Part of the clones is not present; checked against another copy, under half of the missing clones reflect an unresolved V gene, and the others are unexplained. D and trimming were read from the DNA, whereas the V and J calls and clone size are those reported in that table. Counted in this sample were 250,000 or so clones; 70% to 90% of them appeared once. Clones ranked in the top ten supply about 1% of the sample.

The paper as a whole reports these results and caveats: Clinical and demographic metadata were provided uncurated, with the amount varying by source and participant.

Another Seattle source contributed samples from volunteer blood donors who had recovered from COVID-19. Whole blood was collected in K2EDTA tubes by collaborating institutions according to the institutions' own protocols. For TCRbeta analysis, collaborator samples were shipped as frozen whole blood, as isolated PBMCs, or as DNA extracted from either sample type. For this clone: The clone's antigen remains unknown. Base qualities are not provided; no much larger clone lies one nucleotide away.

The sample taken for sequencing was peripheral blood. The sequence links TRBV30 to TRBJ1-2; TRBD1 aligns with 10 central bases. The sequence was collected from a woman between 35 and 50 years old who had recovered from COVID-19. The sequence in DNA is TGTGCCTGGACCCCCGGACAGGGGGTCACCTATGGCTACACCTTC. Translated, this gives CAWTPGQGVTYGYTF.